Sequencing of this T cell receptor beta chain was carried out in a study of cytomegalovirus exposure and HLA in healthy donors. In the PCR, 60 Vbeta and 13 Jbeta primers were used. The table came from immunoSEQ multiplex PCR; TCRdb's copy has only in-frame clones and leaves some out. Seen here are 100,000 or so clones, about four fifths observed once, and the top ten hold around 1.3%. Germline V gene sequence: CDR1 SNHLY, CDR2 FYNNEI. V was clipped by 2 bases and J by 0 bases; unmatched bases: 1. CDR3 length equals 15 residues. The V call is TRBV2, the J call TRBJ2-1; TRBD2 matches 7 bases. Source material: PBMCs. The clonotype was recovered from a man aged 25-40 years in good health and CMV-seronegative. The CDR3 nucleotides are TGTGCCAGCAGTGAATCGGGGGGCTCCTACAATGAGCAGTTCTTC. It is translated as CASSESGGSYNEQFF.